A single sample gave rise to the 15 T cell receptor beta chains below, sequenced in a study of T cell responses to AZD1222 COVID-19 vaccine. TCRdb keeps only in-frame clones here, not all; method: immunoSEQ multiplex PCR. The sample has about 200,000 clones, more than 85% seen once. The sequencing used peripheral blood, collected on day 0 of MenACWY control vaccination. These receptors originate from an adult in good health.

J is TRBJ1-1 and V is TRBV10-3; tentative D call: TRBD1 (6 bases). The CDR3 is made up of 15 amino acids. The V end lost 2 bases, the J end lost 4 bases, and 14 bases lay between the germline ends. The germline V gene encodes CDR1 ENHRY and CDR2 SYGVKD. In DNA, the CDR3 is TGTGCCATCAGTGAGGGACAGACACTTTCCACTGAAGCTTTCTTT. Amino acid sequence: CAISEGQTLSTEAFF.

This sequence joins TRBV6-5 and TRBJ2-1; the match to TRBD1 covers 10 bases. This CDR3 has 14 residues. V trimming: 8 bases; J trimming: 9 bases; junction bases outside the gene matches: 10. Germline-derived CDR1 and CDR2 are MNHEY and SVGAGI. CDR3 amino acids: CASHRDRGFGEQFF. The CDR3 DNA reads TGTGCCAGCCACCGGGACAGGGGATTCGGTGAGCAGTTCTTC.

V is TRBV5-8 and J is TRBJ2-1; D is unresolved. Per germline, CDR1 SGHTS and CDR2 YDEGEE. The length of the CDR3 is 15 residues. V dropped 0 bases and J dropped 8 bases, with 15 bases sitting between them. The CDR3 reads CASSLAGLASDEQFF. In DNA, the CDR3 is TGTGCCAGCAGCTTGGCCGGGTTAGCTTCTGATGAGCAGTTCTTC.

This clone appeared once. Here the CDR3 reads CAWSVIDREDQPQHF. In DNA form, the CDR3 reads TGTGCCTGGAGTGTAATAGACAGGGAAGATCAGCCCCAGCATTTT. The V call is TRBV30, the J call TRBJ1-5, with TRBD1 identical over 7 bases. The V and J ends lost 0 bases and 5 bases, in that order; junction bases with no gene match: 7. Germline loops: CDR1 GTSNPN, CDR2 SVGIG (reference sequence). The CDR3 length is 15 residues.

This rearrangement joins TRBV5-1 to TRBJ1-1; the match to TRBD1 covers 11 bases. V lost 4 bases to trimming and J lost 1 base; unmatched junction nucleotides: 6. Germline CDR1 reads SGHRS; CDR2 reads YFSETQ. This CDR3 has 16 amino acids. The CDR3 loop reads CASSLDRGLGNTEAFF. CDR3 bases: TGCGCCAGCAGCCTGGACAGGGGGCTAGGGAACACTGAAGCTTTCTTT.

This chain links TRBV5-5 with TRBJ2-7, with 8 bases fitting TRBD1. The CDR3 contains 14 residues. Germline V gene data show CDR1 as SGHKS and CDR2 as YYEKEE (reference sequence). The V and J ends lost 4 bases and 2 bases, in that order; junction bases with no gene match: 5. DNA of the CDR3: TGTGCCAGCAGCGTCGGGACAGGTGCCTACGAGCAGTACTTC. Residues: CASSVGTGAYEQYF.

The rearrangement joins TRBV2 to TRBJ1-2; D ambiguous. The CDR3 is made up of 13 amino acids. The germline gives CDR1 SNHLY, CDR2 FYNNEI. Trimming removed 6 bases at V and 4 bases at J, with 12 bases between. The CDR3 sequence is CASSGQSFYGYTF. The CDR3 coding sequence is TGTGCCAGCAGCGGGCAGAGCTTCTATGGCTACACCTTC.

The chain joins TRBV4-1 to TRBJ1-1, with unresolved D. Looked up from germline, CDR1 is MGHRA and CDR2 is YSYEKL. The germline V and J ends were trimmed by 2 bases and 1 base, with 5 bases remaining between them. The CDR3 contains 13 residues. For the CDR3, the DNA is TGCGCCAGCAGCCAACGGGAGAACACTGAAGCTTTCTTT. Its translation: CASSQRENTEAFF.

This rearrangement joins TRBV30 to TRBJ1-1; D call uncertain. The CDR3 length is 12 residues. CDR1 is GTSNPN and CDR2 is SVGIG in the germline V gene (reference sequence). The V end lost 2 bases, the J end lost 5 bases, and 9 bases lay between the germline ends. DNA for the CDR3: TGTGCCTGGAGTAGACCCGGGACTGAAGCTTTCTTT. Amino acids: CAWSRPGTEAFF.

The chain combines TRBV30 with TRBJ2-2; the match to TRBD2 covers 11 bases. The V and J ends lost 4 bases and 4 bases, in that order; junction bases with no gene match: 5. Germline V gene data show CDR1 as GTSNPN and CDR2 as SVGIG (reference sequence). The CDR3 totals 15 residues. The CDR3 DNA is TGTGCCTGGAAGCTAGCGGGGGGAGGCACCGGGGAGCTGTTTTTT. Protein sequence: CAWKLAGGGTGELFF. Variable domain in full (rest from reference TRBV30 and TRBJ2-2): SQTIHQWPATLVQPVGSPLSLECTVEGTSNPNLYWYRQAAGRGLQLLFYSVGIGQISSEVPQNLSASRPQDRQFILSSKKLLLSDSGFYLCAWKLAGGGTGELFFGEGSRLTVL.

This rearrangement joins TRBV28 to TRBJ2-1, with unresolved D. The CDR3 totals 13 residues. Trimming took 3 bases from V and 5 from J, leaving 8 bases between them. Germline V gene lookup returns CDR1 MDHEN and CDR2 SYDVKM. The CDR3 here is CASSLAGNNEQFF. DNA of the CDR3: TGTGCCAGCAGTTTGGCAGGCAACAATGAGCAGTTCTTC.

This chain joins TRBV5-4 and TRBJ1-1; no reliable D call. The V end was cut by 4 bases, the J end by 1 base, with 11 bases between. The germline gives CDR1 SGHNT, CDR2 YYREEE (reference sequence). This CDR3 region has 14 residues. The CDR3 bases are TGTGCCAGCAGCCTCCCTCAGAGGAACACTGAAGCTTTCTTT. Its translation is CASSLPQRNTEAFF.

This rearrangement joins TRBV7-8 to TRBJ2-7, with unresolved D. V lost 3 bases, J lost 7 bases, and 16 bases lay in between. Germline CDR1 reads SGHVS; CDR2 reads FQNEAQ. CDR3 size: 14 residues. For the CDR3, the DNA is TGTGCCAGCAGCTTCCAGCCCAGCCCCTGGGAGCAGTACTTC. It encodes CASSFQPSPWEQYF.

V usage is TRBV4-1 and J usage is TRBJ1-1, with D uncertain. Trimming shortened V by 0 bases and J by 4 bases, and 15 bases separated the two germline ends. CDR1 and CDR2 from the germline V gene are MGHRA and YSYEKL. This CDR3 has 16 residues. Here the CDR3 DNA reads TGCGCCAGCAGCCAAGATCCTGTCAGTTGGGTCACTGAAGCTTTCTTT. Its protein is CASSQDPVSWVTEAFF.

The V and J genes are TRBV5-5 and TRBJ1-2; maybe TRBD1 (5 bases). The V end lost 3 bases, the J end lost 8 bases, and 14 bases lay between the germline ends. The CDR3 extends over 13 amino acids. The germline V gene has CDR1 SGHKS and CDR2 YYEKEE (reference sequence). The CDR3 loop reads CASSYIAGSGYTF. CDR3 DNA sequence: TGTGCCAGCAGCTACATAGCAGGGAGCGGCTACACCTTC.